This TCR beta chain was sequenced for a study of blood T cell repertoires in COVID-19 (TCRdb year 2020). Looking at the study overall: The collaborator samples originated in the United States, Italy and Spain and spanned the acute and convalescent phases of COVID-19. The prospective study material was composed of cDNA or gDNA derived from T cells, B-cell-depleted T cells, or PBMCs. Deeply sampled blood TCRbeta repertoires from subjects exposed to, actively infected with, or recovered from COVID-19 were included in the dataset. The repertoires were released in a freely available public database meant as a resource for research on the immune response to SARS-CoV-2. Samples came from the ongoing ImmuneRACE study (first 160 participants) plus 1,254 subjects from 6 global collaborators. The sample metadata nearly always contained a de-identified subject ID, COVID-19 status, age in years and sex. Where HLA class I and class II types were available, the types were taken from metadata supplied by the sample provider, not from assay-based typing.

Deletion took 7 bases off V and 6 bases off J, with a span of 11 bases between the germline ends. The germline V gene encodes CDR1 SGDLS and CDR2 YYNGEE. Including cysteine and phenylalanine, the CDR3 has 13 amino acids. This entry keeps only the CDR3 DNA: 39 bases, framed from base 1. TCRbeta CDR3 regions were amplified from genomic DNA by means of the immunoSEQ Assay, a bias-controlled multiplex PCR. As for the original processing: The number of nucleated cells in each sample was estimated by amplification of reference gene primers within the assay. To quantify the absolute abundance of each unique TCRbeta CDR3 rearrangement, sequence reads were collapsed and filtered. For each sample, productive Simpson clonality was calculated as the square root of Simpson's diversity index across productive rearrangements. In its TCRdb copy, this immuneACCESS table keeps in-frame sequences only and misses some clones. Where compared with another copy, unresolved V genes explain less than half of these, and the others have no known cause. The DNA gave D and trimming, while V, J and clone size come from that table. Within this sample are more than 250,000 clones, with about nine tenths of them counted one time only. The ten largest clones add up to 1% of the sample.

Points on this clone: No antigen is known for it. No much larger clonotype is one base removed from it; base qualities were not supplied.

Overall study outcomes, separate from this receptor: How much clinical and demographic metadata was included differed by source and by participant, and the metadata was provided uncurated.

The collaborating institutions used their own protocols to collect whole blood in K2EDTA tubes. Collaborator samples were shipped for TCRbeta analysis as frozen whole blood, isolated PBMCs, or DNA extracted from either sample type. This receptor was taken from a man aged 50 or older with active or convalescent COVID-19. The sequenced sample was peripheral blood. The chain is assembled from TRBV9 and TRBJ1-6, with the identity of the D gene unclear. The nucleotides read TGTGCCAGCGGTCGGGAGGGTAATTCACCCCTCCACTTT. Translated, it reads CASGREGNSPLHF. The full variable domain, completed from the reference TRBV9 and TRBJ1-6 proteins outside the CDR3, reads DSGVTQTPKHLITATGQRVTLRCSPRSGDLSVYWYQQSLDQGLQFLIQYYNGEERAKGNILERFSAQQFPDLHSELNLSSLELGDSALYFCASGREGNSPLHFGNGTRLTVT.